The subject of this entry is one T cell receptor (beta chain). This specimen comes from a study of blood T cell repertoires in COVID-19. Study as a whole: The analysed material was cDNA or gDNA that came from T cells, B-cell-depleted T cells, or PBMCs.

Germline loops: CDR1 SQVTM, CDR2 ANQGSEA. Trimming pared 3 bases from V and 4 bases from J, leaving 9 bases between. The CDR3 runs 12 residues. Original analysis: Estimates of nucleated cell counts were drawn from the amplification of reference gene primers. Sequencing used immunoSEQ multiplex PCR; TCRdb keeps in-frame clones, though not all of them. The DNA gave D and trimming, while V, J and clone size come from that table. The profile shows more than 200,000 clones, about 86% of them singletons. The V call is TRBV29-1, the J call TRBJ1-2; D is uncertain. The specimen sequenced was peripheral blood. This receptor was taken from a woman aged 50 to 60 with acute or convalescent COVID-19. The CDR3 reads CSVEKESYGYTF. DNA for the CDR3: TGCAGCGTTGAGAAGGAGTCCTATGGCTACACCTTC.